Listed below are T cell receptor beta chains from one sample, sequenced in a study of blood T cell repertoires in COVID-19. Generated by immunoSEQ multiplex PCR, the TCRdb table keeps only in-frame clones and is missing some. The data show over 50,000 clones, with nearly 90% seen just once and about 3.4% held by the top ten. Sequenced material: peripheral blood. The source of these receptors is a man aged 45-65 years with active COVID-19. CDR3s include the opening cysteine and the closing phenylalanine or tryptophan. Fields, in order: CDR3 length, V gene, J gene, D gene, clone size, CDR3 DNA, CDR3 protein. D genes are given only for firm matches. Some rows have no size entry. The others give once, few or many, or a class for an expanded clone.

CDR3 length: 13
V gene: TRBV7-8
J gene: TRBJ2-7
D gene: .
clone size: .
CDR3 DNA: TGTGCCAGCGGGGCCCTTAACCCCTACGAGCAGTACTTC
CDR3 protein: CASGALNPYEQYF

CDR3 length: 12
V gene: TRBV11-2
J gene: TRBJ1-1
D gene: .
clone size: .
CDR3 DNA: TGTGCCAGCAGCTTAGGTAACTACGAAGCTTTCTTT
CDR3 protein: CASSLGNYEAFF

CDR3 length: 15
V gene: TRBV6-2/TRBV6-3
J gene: TRBJ1-3
D gene: TRBD1
clone size: .
CDR3 DNA: TGTGCCAGCAGTAAGGACAGGACCTCTGGAAACACCATATATTTT
CDR3 protein: CASSKDRTSGNTIYF

CDR3 length: 14
V gene: TRBV5-6
J gene: TRBJ2-2
D gene: TRBD1
clone size: .
CDR3 DNA: TGTGCCAGCAGCCCCGGGACAGGGTTCGGGGAGCTGTTTTTT
CDR3 protein: CASSPGTGFGELFF

CDR3 length: 15
V gene: TRBV4-1
J gene: TRBJ1-6
D gene: .
clone size: .
CDR3 DNA: TGCGCCAGCAGCCAAGATGACGGCAGGCCGGCACCCCTCCACTTT
CDR3 protein: CASSQDDGRPAPLHF

CDR3 length: 14
V gene: TRBV5-1
J gene: TRBJ1-1
D gene: .
clone size: .
CDR3 DNA: TGCGCCAGCAGCTTGGAGGGGTCGAACACTGAAGCTTTCTTT
CDR3 protein: CASSLEGSNTEAFF

CDR3 length: 15
V gene: TRBV9
J gene: TRBJ2-7
D gene: .
clone size: once
CDR3 DNA: TGTGCCAGCAGCCCCCAAGGGGGGGTAACCTACGAGCAGTACTTC
CDR3 protein: CASSPQGGVTYEQYF

CDR3 length: 19
V gene: TRBV11-2
J gene: TRBJ2-3
D gene: .
clone size: .
CDR3 DNA: TGTGCCAGCAGCTTAGTGGGCCCTCACCGGACATCTTCAACAGATACGCAGTATTTT
CDR3 protein: CASSLVGPHRTSSTDTQYF

CDR3 length: 12
V gene: TRBV18
J gene: TRBJ2-3
D gene: .
clone size: .
CDR3 DNA: TGTGCCAGCTCACCAACTGCAGATACGCAGTATTTT
CDR3 protein: CASSPTADTQYF

CDR3 length: 15
V gene: TRBV3-1/TRBV3-2
J gene: TRBJ1-1
D gene: .
clone size: once
CDR3 DNA: TGTGCCAGCAGCCCTCGGACTCATATGAACACTGAAGCTTTCTTT
CDR3 protein: CASSPRTHMNTEAFF

CDR3 length: 14
V gene: TRBV6-5
J gene: TRBJ2-7
D gene: TRBD1
clone size: once
CDR3 DNA: TGTGCCAGCACCACCGACAGGGGGACCTACGAGCAGTACTTC
CDR3 protein: CASTTDRGTYEQYF

CDR3 length: 13
V gene: TRBV7-8
J gene: TRBJ2-5
D gene: TRBD1
clone size: .
CDR3 DNA: TGTGCCAGCGGGGGGACAGGTCAAGAGACCCAGTACTTC
CDR3 protein: CASGGTGQETQYF

CDR3 length: 15
V gene: TRBV7-2
J gene: TRBJ1-1
D gene: .
clone size: .
CDR3 DNA: TGTGCCAGCAGCTTAGGAATGGGACAGAACACTGAAGCTTTCTTT
CDR3 protein: CASSLGMGQNTEAFF

CDR3 length: 16
V gene: TRBV9
J gene: TRBJ2-3
D gene: .
clone size: once
CDR3 DNA: TGTGCCAGCAGCGTTCTTTCACGCGGTGGCACAGATACGCAGTATTTT
CDR3 protein: CASSVLSRGGTDTQYF

CDR3 length: 16
V gene: TRBV4-1
J gene: TRBJ1-2
D gene: TRBD1
clone size: .
CDR3 DNA: TGCGCCAGCAGCCAAGATTTGGGACAGGGAATTTCTGGCTACACCTTC
CDR3 protein: CASSQDLGQGISGYTF

CDR3 length: 16
V gene: TRBV9
J gene: TRBJ2-3
D gene: .
clone size: .
CDR3 DNA: TGTGCCAGCAGCGTAGCCCGGCAGGGTGACACCGATACGCAGTATTTT
CDR3 protein: CASSVARQGDTDTQYF

CDR3 length: 16
V gene: TRBV5-1
J gene: TRBJ2-5
D gene: .
clone size: .
CDR3 DNA: TGCGCCAGCAGCTTGGCTCCTATCGGGGGCCAAGAGACCCAGTACTTC
CDR3 protein: CASSLAPIGGQETQYF

CDR3 length: 14
V gene: TRBV27
J gene: TRBJ2-7
D gene: TRBD2
clone size: few
CDR3 DNA: TGTGCCCACCGGACTAGCGGCATATCCTACGAGCAGTACTTC
CDR3 protein: CAHRTSGISYEQYF

CDR3 length: 14
V gene: TRBV19
J gene: TRBJ1-1
D gene: TRBD1
clone size: .
CDR3 DNA: TGTGCCAGTACTACGGGACAGGCGCGTACTGAAGCTTTCTTT
CDR3 protein: CASTTGQARTEAFF

CDR3 length: 15
V gene: TRBV5-5
J gene: TRBJ1-5
D gene: .
clone size: .
CDR3 DNA: TGTGCCAGCAGACCGGGACTTGCGGGAAATCAGCCCCAGCATTTT
CDR3 protein: CASRPGLAGNQPQHF

CDR3 length: 14
V gene: TRBV10-1
J gene: TRBJ1-1
D gene: TRBD1
clone size: medium-sized
CDR3 DNA: TGCGCCAGCAGTTTGGACAGGGGGCTTACTGAAGCTTTCTTT
CDR3 protein: CASSLDRGLTEAFF

CDR3 length: 12
V gene: TRBV2
J gene: TRBJ2-7
D gene: TRBD2
clone size: .
CDR3 DNA: TGTGCCAGCAGTGATAATGCTAGCGGGGGCCGCTTC
CDR3 protein: CASSDNASGGRF

CDR3 length: 17
V gene: TRBV7-9
J gene: TRBJ2-5
D gene: TRBD2
clone size: .
CDR3 DNA: TGTGCCAGCTCATTGAGCGGGGGGACCAGGATGCAAGAGACCCAGTACTTC
CDR3 protein: CASSLSGGTRMQETQYF